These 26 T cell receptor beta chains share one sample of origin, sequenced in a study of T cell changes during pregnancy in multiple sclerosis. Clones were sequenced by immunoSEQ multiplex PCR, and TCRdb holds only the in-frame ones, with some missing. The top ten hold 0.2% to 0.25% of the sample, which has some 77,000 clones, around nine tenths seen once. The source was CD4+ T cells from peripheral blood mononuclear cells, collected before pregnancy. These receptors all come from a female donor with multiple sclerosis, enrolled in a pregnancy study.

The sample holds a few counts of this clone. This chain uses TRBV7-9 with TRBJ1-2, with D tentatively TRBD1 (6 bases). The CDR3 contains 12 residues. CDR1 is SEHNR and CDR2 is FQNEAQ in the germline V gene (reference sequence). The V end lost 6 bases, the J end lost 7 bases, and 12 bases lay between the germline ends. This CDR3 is CASRPTGSGYTF. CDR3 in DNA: TGTGCCAGCAGACCTACAGGGTCTGGCTACACCTTC.

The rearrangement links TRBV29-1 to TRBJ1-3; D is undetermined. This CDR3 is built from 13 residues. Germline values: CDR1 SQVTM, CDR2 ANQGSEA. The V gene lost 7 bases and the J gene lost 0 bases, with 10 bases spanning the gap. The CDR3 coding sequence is TGCAGCGCCGCGATAACCTCTGGAAACACCATATATTTT. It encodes CSAAITSGNTIYF.

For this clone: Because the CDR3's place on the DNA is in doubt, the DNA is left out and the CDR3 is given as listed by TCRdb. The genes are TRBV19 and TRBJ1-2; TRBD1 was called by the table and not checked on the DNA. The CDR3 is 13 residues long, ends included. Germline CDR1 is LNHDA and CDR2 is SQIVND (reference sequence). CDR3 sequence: CASTSDRVYGYTF.

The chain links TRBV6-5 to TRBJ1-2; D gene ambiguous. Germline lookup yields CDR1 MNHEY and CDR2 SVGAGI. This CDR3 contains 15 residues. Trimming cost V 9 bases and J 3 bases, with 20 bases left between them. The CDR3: CARRPKNNRHYGYTF. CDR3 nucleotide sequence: TGTGCCAGGCGACCCAAAAATAACAGACACTATGGCTACACCTTC.

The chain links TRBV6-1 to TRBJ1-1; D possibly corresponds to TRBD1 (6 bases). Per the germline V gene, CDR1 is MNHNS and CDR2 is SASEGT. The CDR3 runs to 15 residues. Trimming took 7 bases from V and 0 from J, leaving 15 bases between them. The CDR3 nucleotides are TGTGCCAGCACCTACAGGGAATGGGTGAACACTGAAGCTTTCTTT. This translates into CASTYREWVNTEAFF.

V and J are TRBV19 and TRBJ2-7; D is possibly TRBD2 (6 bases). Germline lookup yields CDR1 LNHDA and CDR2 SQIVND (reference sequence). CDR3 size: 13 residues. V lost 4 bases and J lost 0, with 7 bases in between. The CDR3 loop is CASSTGDSYEQYF. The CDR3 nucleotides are TGTGCCAGTAGTACGGGAGACTCCTACGAGCAGTACTTC.

The CDR3, as DNA: TGCGCCAGCGCGGGGCTGAACACTGAAGCTTTCTTT. It codes for CASAGLNTEAFF. The rearrangement links TRBV5-1 to TRBJ1-1, with TRBD1 as a possible D gene (5 bases). In germline, CDR1 is SGHRS, CDR2 YFSETQ. The V end lost 7 bases, the J end lost 0 bases, and 7 bases lay between the germline ends. The length of the CDR3 is 12 residues.

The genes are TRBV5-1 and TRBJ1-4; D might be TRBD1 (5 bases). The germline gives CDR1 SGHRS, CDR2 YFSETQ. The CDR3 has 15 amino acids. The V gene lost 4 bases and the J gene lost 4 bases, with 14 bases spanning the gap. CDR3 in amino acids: CASSQGGRINEKLFF. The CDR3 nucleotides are TGCGCCAGCAGCCAGGGTGGCAGGATTAATGAAAAACTGTTTTTT.

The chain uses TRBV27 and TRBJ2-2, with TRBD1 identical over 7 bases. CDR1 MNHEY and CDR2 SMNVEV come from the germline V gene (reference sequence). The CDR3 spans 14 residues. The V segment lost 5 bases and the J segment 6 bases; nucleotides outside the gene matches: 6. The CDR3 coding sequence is TGTGCCAGCAGTCGGGTCAGGGGGTCCGGGGAGCTGTTTTTT. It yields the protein CASSRVRGSGELFF.

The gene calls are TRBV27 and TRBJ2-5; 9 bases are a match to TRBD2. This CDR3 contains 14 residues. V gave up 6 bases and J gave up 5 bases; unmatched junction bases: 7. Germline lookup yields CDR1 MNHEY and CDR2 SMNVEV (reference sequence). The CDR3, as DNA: TGTGCCAGCAGCTCCATAGCGGGAGCTGAGACCCAGTACTTC. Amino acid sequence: CASSSIAGAETQYF.

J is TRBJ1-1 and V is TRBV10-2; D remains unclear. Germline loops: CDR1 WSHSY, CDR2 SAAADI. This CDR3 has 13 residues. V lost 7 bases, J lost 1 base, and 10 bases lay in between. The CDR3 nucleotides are TGCGCCAGCAAGGAGGCCGGGAACACTGAAGCTTTCTTT. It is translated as CASKEAGNTEAFF.

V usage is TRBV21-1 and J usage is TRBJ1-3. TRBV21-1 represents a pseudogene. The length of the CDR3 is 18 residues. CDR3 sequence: CASSKEEVPDPSGNTIYF. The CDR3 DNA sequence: TGTGCCAGCAGCAAAGAAGAGGTACCCGACCCCTCTGGAAACACCATATATTTT.

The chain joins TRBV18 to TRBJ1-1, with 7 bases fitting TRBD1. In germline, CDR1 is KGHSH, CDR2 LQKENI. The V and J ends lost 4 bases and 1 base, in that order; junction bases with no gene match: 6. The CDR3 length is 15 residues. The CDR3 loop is CASSRRQGANTEAFF. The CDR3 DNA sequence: TGTGCCAGCTCACGACGACAGGGCGCGAACACTGAAGCTTTCTTT.

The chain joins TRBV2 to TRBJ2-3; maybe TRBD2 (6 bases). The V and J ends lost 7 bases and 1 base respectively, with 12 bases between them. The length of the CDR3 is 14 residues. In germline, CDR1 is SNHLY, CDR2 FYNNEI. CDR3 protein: CASIATGGTDTQYF. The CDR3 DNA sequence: TGTGCCAGCATCGCGACGGGAGGCACAGATACGCAGTATTTT.

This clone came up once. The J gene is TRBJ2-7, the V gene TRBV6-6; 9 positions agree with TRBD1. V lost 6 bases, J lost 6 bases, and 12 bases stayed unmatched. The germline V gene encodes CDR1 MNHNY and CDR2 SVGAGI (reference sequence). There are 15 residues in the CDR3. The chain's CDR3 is CASRDPGTGLIEQYF. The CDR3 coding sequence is TGTGCCAGCAGGGACCCCGGGACAGGGTTAATCGAGCAGTACTTC.

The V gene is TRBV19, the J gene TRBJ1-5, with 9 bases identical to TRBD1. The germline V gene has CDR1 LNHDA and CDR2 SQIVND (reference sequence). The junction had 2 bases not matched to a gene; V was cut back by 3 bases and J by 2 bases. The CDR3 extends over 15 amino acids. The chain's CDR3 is CASSMGQGRNQPQHF. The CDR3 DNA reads TGTGCCAGTAGTATGGGACAGGGCCGCAATCAGCCCCAGCATTTT.

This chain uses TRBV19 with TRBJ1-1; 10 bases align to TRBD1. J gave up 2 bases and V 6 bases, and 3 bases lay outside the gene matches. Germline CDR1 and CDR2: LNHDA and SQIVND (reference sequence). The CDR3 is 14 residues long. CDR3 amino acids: CASSDRGRNTEAFF. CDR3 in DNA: TGTGCCAGTAGCGACAGGGGGCGAAACACTGAAGCTTTCTTT.

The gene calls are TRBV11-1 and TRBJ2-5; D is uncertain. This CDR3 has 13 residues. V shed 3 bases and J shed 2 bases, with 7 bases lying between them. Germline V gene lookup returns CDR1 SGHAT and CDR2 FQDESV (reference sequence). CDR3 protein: CASSFGLQETQYF. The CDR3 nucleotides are TGTGCCAGCAGCTTTGGGCTACAAGAGACCCAGTACTTC.

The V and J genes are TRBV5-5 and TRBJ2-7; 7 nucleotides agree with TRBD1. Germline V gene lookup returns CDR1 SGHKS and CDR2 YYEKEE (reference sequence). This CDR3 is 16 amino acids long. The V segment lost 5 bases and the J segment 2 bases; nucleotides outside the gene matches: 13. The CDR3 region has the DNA TGTGCCAGCAGGGGGCTCGGACAGGCAAACCCCTACGAGCAGTACTTC. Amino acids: CASRGLGQANPYEQYF.

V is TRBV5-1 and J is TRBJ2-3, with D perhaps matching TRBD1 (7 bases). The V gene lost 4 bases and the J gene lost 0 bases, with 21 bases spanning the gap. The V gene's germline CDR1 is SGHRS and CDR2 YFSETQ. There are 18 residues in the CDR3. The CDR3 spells CASSPAGLPGGSTDTQYF. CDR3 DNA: TGCGCCAGCAGCCCAGCGGGTCTTCCAGGGGGAAGCACAGATACGCAGTATTTT. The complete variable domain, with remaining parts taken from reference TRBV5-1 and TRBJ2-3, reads KAGVTQTPRYLIKTRGQQVTLSCSPISGHRSVSWYQQTPGQGLQFLFEYFSETQRNKGNFPGRFSGRQFSNSRSEMNVSTLELGDSALYLCASSPAGLPGGSTDTQYFGPGTRLTVL.

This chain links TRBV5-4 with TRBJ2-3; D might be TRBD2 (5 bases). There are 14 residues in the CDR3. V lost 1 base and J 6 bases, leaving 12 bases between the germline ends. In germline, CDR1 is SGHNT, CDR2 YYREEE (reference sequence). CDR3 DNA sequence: TGTGCCAGCAGCTTGACAACTAGATCGGATACGCAGTATTTT. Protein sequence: CASSLTTRSDTQYF.

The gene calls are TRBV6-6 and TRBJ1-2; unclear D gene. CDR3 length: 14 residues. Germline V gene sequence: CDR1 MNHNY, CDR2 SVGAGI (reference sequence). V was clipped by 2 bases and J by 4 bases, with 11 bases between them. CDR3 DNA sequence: TGTGCCAGCAGTTACCCGGAGAGCTTCTATGGCTACACCTTC. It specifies CASSYPESFYGYTF.

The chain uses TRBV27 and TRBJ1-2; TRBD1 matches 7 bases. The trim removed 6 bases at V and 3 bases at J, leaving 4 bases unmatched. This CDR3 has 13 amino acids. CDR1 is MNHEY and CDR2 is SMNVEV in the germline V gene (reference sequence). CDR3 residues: CASRPGQHYGYTF. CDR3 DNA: TGTGCCAGCAGGCCGGGACAGCACTATGGCTACACCTTC.

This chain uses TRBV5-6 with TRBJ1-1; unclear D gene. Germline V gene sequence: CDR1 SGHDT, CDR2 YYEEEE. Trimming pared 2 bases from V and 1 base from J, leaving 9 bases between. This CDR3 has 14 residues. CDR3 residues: CASSLQQPNTEAFF. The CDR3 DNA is TGTGCCAGCAGCTTACAACAACCGAACACTGAAGCTTTCTTT.

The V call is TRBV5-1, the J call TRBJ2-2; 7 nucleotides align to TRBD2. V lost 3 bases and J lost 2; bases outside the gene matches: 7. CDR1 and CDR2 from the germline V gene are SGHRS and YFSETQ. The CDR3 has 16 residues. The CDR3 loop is CASSSSASGNTGELFF. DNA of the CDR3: TGCGCCAGCAGCTCTTCGGCTAGCGGAAACACCGGGGAGCTGTTTTTT.

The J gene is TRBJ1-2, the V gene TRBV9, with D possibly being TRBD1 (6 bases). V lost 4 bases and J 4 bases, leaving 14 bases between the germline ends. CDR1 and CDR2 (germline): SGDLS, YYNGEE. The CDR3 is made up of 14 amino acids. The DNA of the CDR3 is TGTGCCAGCAGCACCCGCGGGGGCACCTATGGCTACACCTTC. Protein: CASSTRGGTYGYTF.